This TCR beta chain was captured by sequencing in a study of long-term antiretroviral therapy in people with HIV. At the level of the study: It was about a decade after the earliest samples that the 2015 immediate-ART recommendation appeared.

The libraries were made with immunoSEQ v3.0 at survey level. The data were produced by immunoSEQ multiplex PCR, yet TCRdb's version contains in-frame clones alone and is incomplete. The data hold 20,000 to 25,000 clones, with approximately 80% observed a single time. Whole-study findings and limits: Whichever time point was examined, clones expanded before ART dominated the repertoire.

On this clone itself: Its specificity is unknown.

Trimming cost V 5 bases and J 2 bases; bases outside gene matches: 5. This CDR3 comprises 16 residues. CDR1 is SGHVS, CDR2 FQNEAQ, per germline. The specimen was unsorted PBMCs, collected 0.7 years before starting antiretroviral therapy. The chain employs TRBV7-8 and TRBJ1-5, with 11 bases that match TRBD1. The clonotype was recovered from a man younger than 40 with HIV. The CDR3 bases are TGTGCCAGCAGCGTAGGACAGGGGGCTGGCAATCAGCCCCAGCATTTT. Protein product: CASSVGQGAGNQPQHF.